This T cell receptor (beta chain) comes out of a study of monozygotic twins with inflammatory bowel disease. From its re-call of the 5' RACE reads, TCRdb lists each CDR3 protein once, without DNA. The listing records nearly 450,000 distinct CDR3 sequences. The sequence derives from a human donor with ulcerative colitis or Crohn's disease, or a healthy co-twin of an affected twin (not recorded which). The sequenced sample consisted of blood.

CDR3 in amino acids: CATSDWDRGINEQFF. V is TRBV24-1 and J is TRBJ2-1; TCRdb reports TRBD1, a call that lacks DNA to check it against. This CDR3 spans 15 amino acids. Germline V gives CDR1 KGHDR, CDR2 SFDVKD.